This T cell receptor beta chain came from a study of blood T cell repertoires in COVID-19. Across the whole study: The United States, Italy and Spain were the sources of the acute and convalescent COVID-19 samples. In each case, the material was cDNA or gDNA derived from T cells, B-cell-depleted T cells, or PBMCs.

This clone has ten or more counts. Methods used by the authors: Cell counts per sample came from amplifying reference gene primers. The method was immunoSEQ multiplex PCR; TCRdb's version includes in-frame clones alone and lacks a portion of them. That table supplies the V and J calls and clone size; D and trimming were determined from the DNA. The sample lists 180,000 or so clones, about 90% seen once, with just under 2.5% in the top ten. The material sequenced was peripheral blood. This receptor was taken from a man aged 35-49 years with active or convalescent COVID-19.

CDR3 residues: CASSPRGEGGVGEQYF. CDR3 coding DNA: TGTGCCAGTAGTCCCCGGGGTGAGGGCGGTGTAGGCGAGCAGTACTTC. This rearrangement joins TRBV19 to TRBJ2-7; a possible D gene is TRBD2 (5 bases). From germline, CDR1 is LNHDA and CDR2 SQIVND (reference sequence). Trimming cost V 5 bases and J 6 bases, with 23 bases left between them. The CDR3 is 16 residues long.